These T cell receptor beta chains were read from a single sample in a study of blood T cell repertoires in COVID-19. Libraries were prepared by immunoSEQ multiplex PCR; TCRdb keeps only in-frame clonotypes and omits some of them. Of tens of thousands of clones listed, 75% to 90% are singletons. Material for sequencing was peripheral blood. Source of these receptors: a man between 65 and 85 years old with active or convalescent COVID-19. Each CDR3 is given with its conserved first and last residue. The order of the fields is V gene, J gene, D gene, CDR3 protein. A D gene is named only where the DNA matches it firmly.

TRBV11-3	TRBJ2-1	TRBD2	CASSFMAGGYNEQFF
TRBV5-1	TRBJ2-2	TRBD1	CASSLLAGGQHGGELFF
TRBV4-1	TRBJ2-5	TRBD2	CASSHYPGGTSGKETQYF
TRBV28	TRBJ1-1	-	CASRVQLNTEAFF
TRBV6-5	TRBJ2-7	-	CASSYSVSRGNYEQYF
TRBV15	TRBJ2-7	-	CATSRDLSSGQYF
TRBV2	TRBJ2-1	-	CASSDNNEQFF
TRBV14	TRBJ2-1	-	CASSPWASSEQFF
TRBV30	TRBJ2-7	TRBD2	CAWSTSPGLAKQYF
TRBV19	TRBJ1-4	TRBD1	CASAGTATNEKLFF
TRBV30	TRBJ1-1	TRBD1	CAWTQGDAEAFF
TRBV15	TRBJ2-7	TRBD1	CASRGGTGAYEQYF
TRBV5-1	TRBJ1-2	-	CASSYGRLYGYTF
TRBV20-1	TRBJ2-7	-	CSARSGHEQYF
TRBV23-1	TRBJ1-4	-	CASSQSKEANEKLFF
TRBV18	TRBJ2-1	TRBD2	CASSLPGTSGNEQFF
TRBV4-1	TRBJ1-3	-	CASSQVPTASGNTIYF
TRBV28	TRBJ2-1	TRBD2	CASSTLAGASSYNEQFF
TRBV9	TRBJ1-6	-	CASSEGDRDNSPLHF
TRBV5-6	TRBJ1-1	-	CASGHRDTRGRAFF
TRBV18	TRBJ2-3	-	CASSPPSRVADTQYF
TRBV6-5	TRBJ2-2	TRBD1	CASSRDRGRAGELFF
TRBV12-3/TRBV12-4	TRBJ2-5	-	CASTGMVETQYF
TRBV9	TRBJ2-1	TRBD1	CASSDRQGSYNEQFF
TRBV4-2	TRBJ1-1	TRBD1	CASSQVGTGGNTEAFF
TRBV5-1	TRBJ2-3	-	CASYLAAYSTDTQYF
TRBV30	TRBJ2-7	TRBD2	CAWSADLAGGPDEQYF
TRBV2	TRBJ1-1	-	CASQRTENTEAFF
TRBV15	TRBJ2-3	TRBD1	CATSRDRGNTDTQYF
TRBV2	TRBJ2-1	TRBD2	CASSALAGGQEQFF
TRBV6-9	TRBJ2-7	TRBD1	CASTSRDRGPSGEQYF
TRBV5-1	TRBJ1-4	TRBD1	CASSLAGTGYEKLFF
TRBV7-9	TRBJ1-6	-	CASSRAYNSPLHF
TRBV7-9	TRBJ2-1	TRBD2	CASSSSSGRYNEQFF
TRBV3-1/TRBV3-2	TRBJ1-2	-	CASSQGQGIGYTF
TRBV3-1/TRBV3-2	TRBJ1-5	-	CASSHNRNQPQHF
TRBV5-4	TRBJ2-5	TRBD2	CASSLKLAGGPTETQYF
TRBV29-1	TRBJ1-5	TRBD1	CSGLRDRVVQPQHF
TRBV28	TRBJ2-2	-	CASNSGTGELFF
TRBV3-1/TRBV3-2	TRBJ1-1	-	CASTREGGAEAFF
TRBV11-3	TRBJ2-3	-	CASSLGLGGPSTDTQYF
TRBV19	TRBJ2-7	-	CASSPRKGPYEQYF
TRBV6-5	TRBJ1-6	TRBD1	CASRRGGQANSPLHF
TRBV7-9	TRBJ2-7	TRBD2	CASSWDYREQYF
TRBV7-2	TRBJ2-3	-	CASSLGVTDTQYF
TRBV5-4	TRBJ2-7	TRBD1	CASSIDRAVGEQYF
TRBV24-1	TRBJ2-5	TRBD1	CATSDSGGETQYF
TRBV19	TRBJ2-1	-	CASAPYWRLENEQFF